The 8 T cell receptor beta chains below were found in one sample sequenced in a study of shared clonotypes between healthy human individuals. Sequencing used immunoSEQ multiplex PCR; TCRdb keeps in-frame clones, though not all of them. Of 1 million to 1.3 million clones in the sample, more than 75% are singletons; the top ten hold roughly 0.61%. The sample consisted of memory CD4+ T cells from PBMCs. Regarding subset: CD45RA-negative fraction. The receptors come from a man between 18 and 35 years old in good health. Some clones in this sample may be carry-over from other donors' samples.

The chain links TRBV7-2 to TRBJ2-3; D might be TRBD1 (6 bases). Trimming stripped 1 base from V and 8 bases from J, with 16 bases between. Germline CDR1 reads SGHTA; CDR2 reads FQGNSA. The CDR3 is made up of 15 amino acids. DNA for the CDR3: TGTGCCAGCAGCTTAGTCCAGGGGATGATAGGTACGCAGTATTTT. Translating it yields CASSLVQGMIGTQYF.

This rearrangement joins TRBV18 to TRBJ2-3, with D tentatively TRBD1 (6 bases). Deletions cut 3 bases from V and 1 base from J, with 11 bases between. Germline lookup yields CDR1 KGHSH and CDR2 LQKENI. CDR3 length: 15 amino acids. The DNA for the CDR3 is TGTGCCAGCTCACCTAGGGGGTCGGGCACAGATACGCAGTATTTT. Amino acid sequence: CASSPRGSGTDTQYF.

This chain joins TRBV6-1 and TRBJ1-2, with D possibly being TRBD1 (5 bases). Trimming cost V 4 bases and J 4 bases, with 22 bases left between them. Germline V CDR1 and CDR2: MNHNS, SASEGT. This CDR3 spans 17 amino acids. CDR3 in amino acids: CASSVREEGIAFYGYTF. The CDR3 coding sequence is TGTGCCAGCAGTGTCCGAGAAGAGGGGATTGCGTTCTATGGCTACACCTTC.

V is TRBV5-1 and J is TRBJ2-3; D is perhaps TRBD1 (5 bases). V lost 0 bases, J lost 1 base, and 9 bases lay in between. Germline values: CDR1 SGHRS, CDR2 YFSETQ. The CDR3 contains 15 residues. The CDR3 here is CASSLGRVGTDTQYF. The CDR3 region has the DNA TGCGCCAGCAGCTTGGGCAGGGTGGGCACAGATACGCAGTATTTT. Together with reference TRBV5-1 and TRBJ2-3, the CDR3 gives the full variable domain: KAGVTQTPRYLIKTRGQQVTLSCSPISGHRSVSWYQQTPGQGLQFLFEYFSETQRNKGNFPGRFSGRQFSNSRSEMNVSTLELGDSALYLCASSLGRVGTDTQYFGPGTRLTVL.

The V call is TRBV2, the J call TRBJ1-1, with D unclear. Trimming pared 7 bases from V and 1 base from J, leaving 7 bases between. The CDR3 is 12 amino acids. The V gene's germline CDR1 is SNHLY and CDR2 FYNNEI. The CDR3 DNA is TGTGCCAGCAAGGATCCGAACACTGAAGCTTTCTTT. This sequence encodes CASKDPNTEAFF.

The chain uses TRBV13 and TRBJ2-7; D is undetermined. CDR1 is PRHDT and CDR2 is FYEKMQ in the germline V gene (reference sequence). Trimming stripped 1 base from V and 2 bases from J, with 3 bases between. The CDR3 is 12 amino acids. The DNA of the CDR3 is TGTGCCAGCAGCTTAGTCCCCTACGAGCAGTACTTC. Translation gives CASSLVPYEQYF.

This clone turned up a few times. CDR3: CASSVDRGDTEAFF. CDR3 in DNA: TGTGCCAGCAGCGTCGACAGGGGGGACACTGAAGCTTTCTTT. This rearrangement joins TRBV9 to TRBJ1-1; 9 bases line up with TRBD1. V shed 2 bases and J 3 bases; nucleotides not matched to a gene: 2. The CDR3 contains 14 residues. Germline CDR1 and CDR2: SGDLS and YYNGEE.

The chain links TRBV11-2 to TRBJ2-5; D tentatively reads TRBD1 or TRBD2 (6 bases each). V shed 0 bases and J shed 5 bases, with 22 bases lying between them. Germline CDR1 is SGHAT and CDR2 is FQNNGV. The CDR3 contains 18 residues. In DNA form, the CDR3 reads TGTGCCAGCAGCTTAGATCTTCTAGGGGGGCCCCCGGGGGAGACCCAGTACTTC. Its translation is CASSLDLLGGPPGETQYF.